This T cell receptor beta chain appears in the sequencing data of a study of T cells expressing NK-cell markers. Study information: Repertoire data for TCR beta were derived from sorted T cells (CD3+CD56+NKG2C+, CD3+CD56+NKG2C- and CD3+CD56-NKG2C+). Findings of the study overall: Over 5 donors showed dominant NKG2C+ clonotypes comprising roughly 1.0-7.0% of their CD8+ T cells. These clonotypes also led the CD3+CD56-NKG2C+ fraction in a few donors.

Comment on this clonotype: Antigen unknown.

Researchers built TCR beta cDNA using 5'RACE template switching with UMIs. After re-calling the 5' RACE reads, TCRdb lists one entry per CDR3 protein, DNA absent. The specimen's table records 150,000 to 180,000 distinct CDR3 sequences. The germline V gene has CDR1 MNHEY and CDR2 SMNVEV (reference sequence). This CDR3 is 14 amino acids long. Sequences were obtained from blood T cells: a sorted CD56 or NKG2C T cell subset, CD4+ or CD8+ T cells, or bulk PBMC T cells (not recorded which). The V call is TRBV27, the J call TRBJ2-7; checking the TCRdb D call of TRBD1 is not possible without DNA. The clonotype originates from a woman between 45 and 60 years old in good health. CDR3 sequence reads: CASSFRDRGYEQYF.